The entry that follows covers one T cell receptor beta chain sequence. V gave up 4 bases and J gave up 3 bases; unmatched junction bases: 8. This CDR3 spans 16 amino acids. In germline, CDR1 is SGHVS, CDR2 FNYEAQ. The immunoSEQ assay was v3. The protocol was immunoSEQ multiplex PCR, while the TCRdb copy is restricted to in-frame clones and leaves out a portion. The repertoire consists of some 15,000 clones, with more than 70% occurring once and the leading ten covering approximately 0.87%. The sample originates from a study of TIL therapy for anti-PD-1-resistant metastatic lung cancer. Regarding time point: pre-treatment sample, taken before nivolumab and TIL therapy.

The genes are TRBV7-6 and TRBJ2-3, with 9 bases matching TRBD2. Sample: blood, taken at baseline. The TCR originated in a person aged 25 to 79 with non-small cell lung cancer. The CDR3 DNA sequence: TGTGCCAGCAGCTCCAGTCAGAGCGGGGGGACAGATACGCAGTATTTT. As protein: CASSSSQSGGTDTQYF.